This T cell receptor beta chain is from a study of blood T cell repertoires in COVID-19. TCRdb's table, derived via immunoSEQ multiplex PCR, lists solely in-frame clones and lacks some. This sample yields over 250,000 clones, of which approximately 92% are seen a single time; around 1.1% belongs to the top ten. The V end was cut by 0 bases, the J end by 4 bases, with 12 bases between. CDR1 is LNHNV and CDR2 is YYDKDF in the germline V gene (reference sequence). The CDR3 contains 15 residues. Across 24 US areas, participants ranged in age from 18 to 89 years. Symptom resolution, clearance, or two negative PCRs marked the recovered donors of Cohort 3.

The sequence derives from a woman between 25 and 40 years old who had recovered from COVID-19. This rearrangement joins TRBV15 to TRBJ1-2; TRBD1 is a possible D gene (5 bases). Sequencing was carried out using PBMCs or T cells enriched from blood (not recorded which). The CDR3: CATSRDTTAIYGYTF. The CDR3 nucleotides read TGTGCCACCAGCAGAGACACGACAGCTATCTATGGCTACACCTTC.